This T cell receptor (beta chain) was found in a study of shared clonotypes between healthy human individuals. Study conclusions and caveats: Among non-shared clonotypes, generation probabilities were lower than among those shared by all four donors. Naive CD4 clonotypes overlapped across a handful of donors at 4.5% to 5.5%. Among the subsets, naive ones generally showed larger estimated richness than memory ones.

This CDR3 has 17 residues. Germline V CDR1 and CDR2: ENHRY, SYGVKD. Germline trimming cut 5 bases from V and 5 bases from J; bases unmatched to any gene: 13. Repertoires were generated with immunoSEQ multiplex PCR, while TCRdb's copy carries only in-frame clones and drops some. The sample lists 1.5 million to 2.5 million clones, over 85% occurring once. A remark on this clone: Its antigen is not identified.

Cells designated naive CD8 were CD45RO-negative and were positively selected for CCR7, with terminally differentiated effector memory CD45RA+ cells excluded. The chain uses TRBV10-3 and TRBJ1-1; 11 bases fit TRBD1. The source material was naive CD8+ T cells sorted from blood. The sequence was collected from a man aged 18 to 30 in good health. DNA of the CDR3: TGTGCCATCAGTTCAAAGAATTGGGGACAGGGGGGAACTGAAGCTTTCTTT. This sequence encodes CAISSKNWGQGGTEAFF.